The T cell receptor (beta chain) under discussion was sequenced for a study of blood T cell repertoires in COVID-19. Study details: Both acute and convalescent COVID-19 samples were obtained from the United States, Italy and Spain. PBMCs, B-cell-depleted T cells, or T cells were the source of the cDNA or gDNA that made up the material.

Seattle researchers signed up patients amid active infection and tracked them longitudinally. As originally analysed: By means of reference gene primer amplification, nucleated cell counts were estimated. The table came from immunoSEQ multiplex PCR; TCRdb's copy has only in-frame clones and leaves some out. The V and J calls and clone size are taken from that table; D and trimming were inferred from the DNA. The data show fewer than 300,000 clones, with around 85% seen just once and 0.85% to 0.9% held by the top ten. V dropped 6 bases and J dropped 6; count of bases not matched to a gene: 8. Per the germline V gene, CDR1 is MNHEY and CDR2 is SVGAGI. The CDR3 is made up of 15 amino acids.

The sequenced sample consisted of peripheral blood. This TCR derives from a human donor with COVID-19, enrolled during active disease. The donor label of this sample is uncertain. This chain uses TRBV6-5 with TRBJ2-1; TRBD2 matches 10 bases. The CDR3 loop reads CASRTTGLALNEQFF. The CDR3 nucleotides read TGTGCCAGCAGGACCACGGGACTAGCGCTCAATGAGCAGTTCTTC.